This T cell receptor (beta chain) originates from a study of cytomegalovirus exposure and HLA in healthy donors. Study observations and caveats: Because they were indistinguishable, some V segments, including TRBV6-2 and TRBV6-3, were excluded. Previously analyzed data showed that most TCR beta V segments were productive at a frequency of about 87% or about 30%.

The study ran its PCR with 60 Vbeta and 13 Jbeta primers. TCRdb keeps only in-frame clones here, not all; method: immunoSEQ multiplex PCR. This sample has around 200,000 clones, with about 79% found just once. CDR3 length: 17 amino acids. In germline, CDR1 is SGHDN, CDR2 FVKESK. The V end was cut by 5 bases, the J end by 0 bases, with 19 bases between. On this clone itself: Antigen: not known.

This TCR derives from a male donor in good health and CMV-seronegative. Sequencing was performed on PBMCs. The V and J genes are TRBV14 and TRBJ1-1; D is unresolved. CDR3 nucleotides: TGTGCCAGCAGCTCTAAAGTACCTAGGCGGTTGAACACTGAAGCTTTCTTT. Translated, it gives CASSSKVPRRLNTEAFF.